The 31 T cell receptor beta chains below come from one sample, sequenced in a study of cytomegalovirus exposure and HLA in healthy donors. Method: immunoSEQ multiplex PCR; TCRdb's copy keeps in-frame clones and lacks some. Of just under 75,000 clones detected, about 94% appear once; the ten largest clones hold 2.5% to 3.5%. The sequenced sample was PBMCs. The source is a young woman in good health and CMV-seropositive.

The chain has TRBV20-1 and TRBJ2-7; D uncertain. CDR3 length: 11 amino acids. V shed 6 bases and J shed 4 bases, with 10 bases lying between them. CDR1 and CDR2 from the germline V gene are DFQATT and SNEGSKA (reference sequence). The CDR3 DNA reads TGCAGTGCGAAAGAGTCTTACGAGCAGTACTTC. This codes for CSAKESYEQYF.

This rearrangement joins TRBV28 to TRBJ1-2; possible D gene TRBD1, 6 bases. Germline V lookup: CDR1 MDHEN, CDR2 SYDVKM. There are 14 residues in the CDR3. V lost 1 base and J lost 8, with 14 bases in between. The CDR3 DNA follows: TGTGCCAGCAGTTTATCGGCGGGGGCGCGGGGCTACACCTTC. Its translation: CASSLSAGARGYTF.

J is TRBJ2-1 and V is TRBV11-1; TRBD1 matches 7 bases. The CDR3 is 15 residues long. V lost 5 bases to trimming and J lost 7 bases; unmatched junction nucleotides: 11. Germline values: CDR1 SGHAT, CDR2 FQDESV (reference sequence). CDR3 DNA: TGTGCCAGCAGCCCGGGACAGCAGAAAGTTAATGAGCAGTTCTTC. Residues: CASSPGQQKVNEQFF. The full variable domain, completed using reference TRBV11-1 and TRBJ2-1, is EAEVAQSPRYKITEKSQAVAFWCDPISGHATLYWYRQILGQGPELLVQFQDESVVDDSQLPKDRFSAERLKGVDSTLKIQPAELGDSAMYLCASSPGQQKVNEQFFGPGTRLTVL.

The chain couples TRBV6-6 to TRBJ1-5; 7 bases are a match to TRBD1. This CDR3 spans 15 amino acids. Germline V lookup: CDR1 MNHNY, CDR2 SVGAGI (reference sequence). V gave up 4 bases and J gave up 1 base; unmatched junction bases: 4. The DNA of the CDR3 is TGTGCCAGCAGTTCGACAGGGCCAAGCAATCAGCCCCAGCATTTT. The encoded protein is CASSSTGPSNQPQHF.

The J gene is TRBJ1-1, the V gene TRBV20-1; no reliable D call. Germline assignment: CDR1 DFQATT and CDR2 SNEGSKA (reference sequence). The CDR3 is 11 amino acids. V shed 5 bases and J shed 6 bases, with 10 bases lying between them. The CDR3 loop is CSAPPISEAFF. In DNA form, the CDR3 reads TGCAGTGCTCCCCCAATTTCTGAAGCTTTCTTT.

The chain recombines TRBV4-2 with TRBJ1-1; D is possibly TRBD1 (5 bases). Germline CDR1 and CDR2: LGHNA and YNFKEQ. The CDR3 consists of 18 residues. Trimming took off 0 bases at V and 1 base at J, with 18 bases between the two ends. CDR3 in DNA: TGTGCCAGCAGCCAAGACCCAGATCCTTCGACAGCGAACACTGAAGCTTTCTTT. Its translation is CASSQDPDPSTANTEAFF.

This chain links TRBV9 with TRBJ2-3; D is perhaps TRBD2 (5 bases). V shed 1 base and J shed 2 bases, with 8 bases lying between them. The CDR3 length is 14 residues. The germline gives CDR1 SGDLS, CDR2 YYNGEE. This CDR3 is CASSVTRVTDTQYF. The CDR3 nucleotides are TGTGCCAGCAGCGTAACGCGGGTCACAGATACGCAGTATTTT.

The sample holds one count of this clone. This chain uses TRBV7-8 with TRBJ2-1, with D possibly TRBD1 on 6 matching bases. The length of the CDR3 is 19 residues. Germline CDR1 and CDR2: SGHVS and FQNEAQ. Trimming pared 7 bases from V and 0 bases from J, leaving 25 bases between. CDR3 in amino acids: CASTLTGGLVESSYNEQFF. The CDR3 DNA reads TGTGCCAGCACCTTGACAGGTGGACTTGTCGAGAGCTCCTACAATGAGCAGTTCTTC.

The rearrangement links TRBV7-3 to TRBJ2-5; TRBD2 matches at 7 bases. CDR1 and CDR2 from the germline V gene are SGHTA and FQGTGA. The CDR3 has 15 residues. Losses at the gene ends were 1 base for V and 5 bases for J; bases not matched to a gene: 7. The CDR3 is CASSLKVFSGETQYF. CDR3 bases: TGTGCCAGCAGCTTAAAGGTGTTTAGCGGGGAGACCCAGTACTTC.

This chain joins TRBV6-4 and TRBJ1-6; a weak D match, TRBD1 (5 bases). Germline CDR1 is MRHNA and CDR2 is SNTAGT. Between the trimmed V and J ends, which lost 4 bases and 6 bases, there was a span of 7 bases. This CDR3 spans 13 amino acids. For the CDR3, the DNA is TGTGCCAGCAGTGGACAGCTTAATTCACCCCTCCACTTT. Translation: CASSGQLNSPLHF.

V is TRBV19 and J is TRBJ2-3; TRBD1 matches 8 bases. CDR1 LNHDA and CDR2 SQIVND come from the germline V gene (reference sequence). V shed 7 bases and J 6 bases; nucleotides not matched to a gene: 3. The CDR3 sequence is 12 residues long. DNA for the CDR3: TGTGCCAGTAACCAGGGGGCGGATACGCAGTATTTT. Its protein product is CASNQGADTQYF.

The J gene is TRBJ1-1, the V gene TRBV6-5; 8 bases match TRBD1. The germline V gene encodes CDR1 MNHEY and CDR2 SVGAGI. J was trimmed by 5 bases and V by 8 bases; bases with no gene match: 7. This CDR3 contains 13 residues. The CDR3 DNA is TGTGCCAGCCTCAGGGGGCGGGATACTGAAGCTTTCTTT. Translation gives CASLRGRDTEAFF.

This sequence joins TRBV15 and TRBJ2-3, with TRBD2 matching over 10 bases. The J segment lost 0 bases and the V segment lost 6 bases, leaving 3 bases of the junction unmatched. Germline lookup yields CDR1 LNHNV and CDR2 YYDKDF (reference sequence). The CDR3 length is 15 residues. CDR3 in DNA: TGTGCCACCAGACTAGCGGGGTCTAGCACAGATACGCAGTATTTT. It translates to CATRLAGSSTDTQYF.

The chain has TRBV29-1 and TRBJ2-4, with 9 positions matching TRBD1. This CDR3 has 14 amino acids. The germline CDR1 and CDR2 sequences are SQVTM and ANQGSEA. Trimming removed 3 bases from V and 0 bases from J; junction bases left unmatched: 0. CDR3 sequence: CSVEDRGAKNIQYF. The DNA for the CDR3 is TGCAGCGTTGAGGACAGGGGAGCCAAAAACATTCAGTACTTC.

This clone was detected only once. The V gene is TRBV9, the J gene TRBJ1-6, with 7 bases fitting TRBD1. From germline, CDR1 is SGDLS and CDR2 YYNGEE. This CDR3 is 16 amino acids long. Trimming at V came to 4 bases and at J to 8 bases, leaving 12 bases not matched to a gene. DNA for the CDR3: TGTGCCAGCAGCCTCTCGACACAGGGGCCTTATTCACCCCTCCACTTT. Amino acid sequence: CASSLSTQGPYSPLHF.

J is TRBJ1-5 and V is TRBV6-4; maybe TRBD1 (5 bases). Germline CDR1 reads MRHNA; CDR2 reads SNTAGT. This CDR3 is 13 amino acids long. Deletions cut 2 bases from V and 7 bases from J, with 9 bases between. CDR3 DNA sequence: TGTGCCAGCAGTGACCCAGGGCTCCAGCCCCAGCATTTT. As protein: CASSDPGLQPQHF.

The genes are TRBV9 and TRBJ1-5, with 9 bases that match TRBD1. The CDR3 has 14 amino acids. Germline CDR1 is SGDLS and CDR2 is YYNGEE. V shed 3 bases and J 5 bases; nucleotides not matched to a gene: 3. CDR3: CASSDGTGYQPQHF. CDR3 nucleotide sequence: TGTGCCAGCAGCGACGGGACAGGGTATCAGCCCCAGCATTTT.

The rearrangement joins TRBV28 to TRBJ1-5; 8 positions match TRBD1. The germline V gene has CDR1 MDHEN and CDR2 SYDVKM. CDR3 size: 13 residues. V lost 7 bases to trimming and J lost 9 bases; unmatched junction nucleotides: 8. The CDR3 is CASNVAGGMPQHF. As DNA, the CDR3 is TGTGCCAGCAATGTTGCAGGGGGCATGCCCCAGCATTTT.

This chain joins TRBV6-1 and TRBJ1-1; D is undetermined. The CDR3 spans 13 residues. Trimming left V 3 bases short and J 1 base short, with 6 bases between. In germline, CDR1 is MNHNS, CDR2 SASEGT. The DNA for the CDR3 is TGTGCCAGCAGTGACTGGGCGAACACTGAAGCTTTCTTT. It specifies CASSDWANTEAFF.

This clone was seen a single time. This chain connects TRBV4-1 to TRBJ2-1; 9 bases match TRBD2. The germline gives CDR1 MGHRA, CDR2 YSYEKL. This CDR3 region has 20 residues. V was pared by 0 bases and J by 0 bases, with 12 bases of the junction left unmatched. The CDR3 spells CASSQDGGRAGGSSYNEQFF. The CDR3 DNA is TGCGCCAGCAGCCAAGATGGCGGTAGGGCGGGGGGGAGCTCCTACAATGAGCAGTTCTTC.

The rearrangement links TRBV2 to TRBJ2-7; 9 bases line up with TRBD1. After removal of 8 bases from V and 2 bases from J, the junction contained 4 bases not matched to a gene. Germline V CDR1 and CDR2: SNHLY, FYNNEI. The CDR3 contains 13 residues. CDR3 nucleotides: TGTGCCAGCGTCCGGGACAGGGCCTACGAGCAGTACTTC. Amino acids: CASVRDRAYEQYF.

The chain has TRBV19 and TRBJ1-4; the match to TRBD1 covers 7 bases. V dropped 9 bases and J dropped 7; count of bases not matched to a gene: 14. CDR1 is LNHDA and CDR2 is SQIVND in the germline V gene (reference sequence). The CDR3 sequence is 15 residues long. The CDR3 region has the DNA TGTGCCAGCCAGCCTGACAGGGACGAGGTTGAAAAACTGTTTTTT. Encoded protein: CASQPDRDEVEKLFF.

The J gene is TRBJ2-7, the V gene TRBV19; possible D gene TRBD1, 6 bases. CDR3 length: 15 residues. Per germline, CDR1 LNHDA and CDR2 SQIVND (reference sequence). The V and J ends lost 4 bases and 2 bases respectively, with 15 bases between them. The CDR3 loop reads CASSTRPGQTYEQYF. DNA of the CDR3: TGTGCCAGTAGTACCCGACCGGGACAAACCTACGAGCAGTACTTC.

The rearrangement uses TRBV27 and TRBJ1-2; TRBD1 matches at 10 bases. This CDR3 comprises 16 residues. With 6 bases clipped from V and 3 bases from J, the junction kept 10 bases outside the gene matches. Germline lookup yields CDR1 MNHEY and CDR2 SMNVEV (reference sequence). The CDR3 bases are TGTGCCAGCAGGGCCGAACCGGGACAGGGGCACTATGGCTACACCTTC. Its translation is CASRAEPGQGHYGYTF.

The CDR3 coding sequence is TGCGCCAGCAGCTTGGATGGCACAGGGCCCGGGAACACCGGGGAGCTGTTTTTT. Protein sequence: CASSLDGTGPGNTGELFF. This chain links TRBV5-1 with TRBJ2-2; D may be TRBD1 (6 bases). Germline CDR1 is SGHRS and CDR2 is YFSETQ. The CDR3 is made up of 18 amino acids. The V and J ends lost 0 bases and 1 base respectively, with 16 bases between them.

The gene calls are TRBV5-6 and TRBJ2-3; D might be TRBD1 (6 bases). The CDR3 is made up of 15 amino acids. CDR1 is SGHDT, CDR2 YYEEEE, per germline. The V end lost 1 base, the J end lost 4 bases, and 13 bases lay between the germline ends. CDR3 amino acids: CASSLRQGLSDTQYF. The CDR3 nucleotides are TGTGCCAGCAGCTTGAGGCAGGGGTTGTCAGATACGCAGTATTTT.

Here the CDR3 reads CASGQFWDRGGTNEKLFF. The CDR3 region has the DNA TGTGCCAGCGGCCAGTTTTGGGACAGGGGGGGGACTAATGAAAAACTGTTTTTT. V is TRBV28 and J is TRBJ1-4; TRBD1 matches 11 bases. The CDR3 consists of 18 residues. CDR1 is MDHEN and CDR2 is SYDVKM in the germline V gene. J was trimmed by 2 bases and V by 8 bases; bases with no gene match: 13.

The chain links TRBV11-2 to TRBJ2-3, with 8 bases matching TRBD2. The CDR3 has 16 amino acids. V was clipped by 6 bases and J by 2 bases; unmatched bases: 10. The V gene's germline CDR1 is SGHAT and CDR2 FQNNGV. CDR3 region: CASRSERGKFTDTQYF. The DNA of the CDR3 is TGTGCCAGCAGATCTGAGCGGGGGAAATTCACAGATACGCAGTATTTT.

V usage is TRBV19 and J usage is TRBJ2-3; 7 bases match TRBD1. Trimming at V came to 5 bases and at J to 3 bases, leaving 8 bases not matched to a gene. The length of the CDR3 is 15 residues. Germline V lookup: CDR1 LNHDA, CDR2 SQIVND (reference sequence). The CDR3 region is CASSDREYATDTQYF. CDR3 in DNA: TGTGCCAGTAGTGACAGGGAGTACGCTACAGATACGCAGTATTTT. The entire variable domain, with the rest obtained from reference TRBV19 and TRBJ2-3, is as follows: DGGITQSPKYLFRKEGQNVTLSCEQNLNHDAMYWYRQDPGQGLRLIYYSQIVNDFQKGDIAEGYSVSREKKESFPLTVTSAQKNPTAFYLCASSDREYATDTQYFGPGTRLTVL.

The gene calls are TRBV7-9 and TRBJ2-7; TRBD2 agrees at 10 bases. The germline V gene encodes CDR1 SEHNR and CDR2 FQNEAQ (reference sequence). This CDR3 is 18 amino acids long. The V segment lost 4 bases and the J segment 0 bases; nucleotides outside the gene matches: 12. This chain's CDR3 is CASSSSGLAIQSSYEQYF. In nucleotides, the CDR3 is TGTGCCAGCAGCTCCTCGGGACTAGCGATCCAGAGCTCCTACGAGCAGTACTTC.

The chain uses TRBV5-1 and TRBJ1-2; 7 bases are shared with TRBD1. Germline CDR1 SGHRS, CDR2 YFSETQ. Unmatched junction bases numbered 18, after V lost 0 bases and J lost 4 bases. This CDR3 is built from 19 residues. The CDR3, as DNA: TGCGCCAGCAGCTTGGAAGGCTTCGCGGGAGGGGGCTTAGGCTATGGCTACACCTTC. This gives the protein CASSLEGFAGGGLGYGYTF.